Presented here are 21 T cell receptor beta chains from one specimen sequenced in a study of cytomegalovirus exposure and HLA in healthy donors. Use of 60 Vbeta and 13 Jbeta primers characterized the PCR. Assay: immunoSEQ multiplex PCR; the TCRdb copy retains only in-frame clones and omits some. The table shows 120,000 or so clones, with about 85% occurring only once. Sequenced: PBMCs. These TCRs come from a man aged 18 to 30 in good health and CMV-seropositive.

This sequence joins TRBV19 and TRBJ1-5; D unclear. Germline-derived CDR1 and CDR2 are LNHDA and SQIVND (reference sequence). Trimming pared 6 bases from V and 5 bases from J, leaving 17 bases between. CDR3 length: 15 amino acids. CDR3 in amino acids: CASSLQAGRDQPQHF. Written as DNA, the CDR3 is TGTGCCAGTAGCTTGCAGGCTGGGAGGGATCAGCCCCAGCATTTT.

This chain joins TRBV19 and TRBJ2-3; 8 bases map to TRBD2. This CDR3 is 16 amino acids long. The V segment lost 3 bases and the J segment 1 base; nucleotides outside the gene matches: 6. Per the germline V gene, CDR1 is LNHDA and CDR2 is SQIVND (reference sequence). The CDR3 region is CASSMNSGARTDTQYF. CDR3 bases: TGTGCCAGTAGTATGAATAGCGGGGCGCGCACAGATACGCAGTATTTT.

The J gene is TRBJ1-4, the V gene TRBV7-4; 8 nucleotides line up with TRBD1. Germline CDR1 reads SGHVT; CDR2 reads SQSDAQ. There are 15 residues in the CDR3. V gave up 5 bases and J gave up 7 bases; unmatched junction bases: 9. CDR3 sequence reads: CASSPGQGTTEKLFF. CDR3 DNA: TGTGCCAGCAGCCCCGGACAGGGAACGACTGAAAAACTGTTTTTT. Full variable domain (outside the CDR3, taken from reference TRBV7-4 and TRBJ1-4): GAGVSQSPRYKVAKRGRDVALRCDSISGHVTLYWYRQTLGQGSEVLTYSQSDAQRDKSGRPSGRFSAERPERSVSTLKIQRTEQGDSAVYLCASSPGQGTTEKLFFGSGTQLSVL.

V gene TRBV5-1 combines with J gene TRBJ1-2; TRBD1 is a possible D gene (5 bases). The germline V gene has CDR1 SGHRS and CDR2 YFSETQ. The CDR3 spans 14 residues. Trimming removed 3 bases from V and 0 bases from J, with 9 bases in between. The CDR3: CASSSDNPNYGYTF. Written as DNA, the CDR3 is TGCGCCAGCAGCTCGGACAATCCTAACTATGGCTACACCTTC.

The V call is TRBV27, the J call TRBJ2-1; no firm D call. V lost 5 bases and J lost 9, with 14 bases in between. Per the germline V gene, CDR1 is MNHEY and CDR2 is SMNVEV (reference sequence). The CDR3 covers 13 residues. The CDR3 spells CASSPSPYGEQFF. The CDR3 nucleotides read TGTGCCAGCAGTCCCTCCCCCTATGGTGAGCAGTTCTTC.

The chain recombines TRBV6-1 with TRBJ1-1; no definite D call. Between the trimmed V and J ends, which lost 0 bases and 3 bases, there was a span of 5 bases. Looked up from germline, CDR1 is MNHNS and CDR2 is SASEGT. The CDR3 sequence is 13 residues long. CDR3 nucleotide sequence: TGTGCCAGCAGTGAAGCGTTCGACACTGAAGCTTTCTTT. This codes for CASSEAFDTEAFF.

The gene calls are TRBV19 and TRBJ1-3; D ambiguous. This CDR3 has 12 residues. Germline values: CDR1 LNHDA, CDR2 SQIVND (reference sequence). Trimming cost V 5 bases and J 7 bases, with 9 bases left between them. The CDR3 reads CASSFVGNTIYF. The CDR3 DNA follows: TGTGCCAGTAGTTTTGTCGGGAACACCATATATTTT.

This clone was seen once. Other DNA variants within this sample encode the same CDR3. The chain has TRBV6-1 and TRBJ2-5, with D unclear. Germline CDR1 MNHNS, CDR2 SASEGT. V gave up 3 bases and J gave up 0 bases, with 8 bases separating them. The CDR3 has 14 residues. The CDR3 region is CASSEYSYQETQYF. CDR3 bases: TGTGCCAGCAGTGAGTATAGTTACCAAGAGACCCAGTACTTC.

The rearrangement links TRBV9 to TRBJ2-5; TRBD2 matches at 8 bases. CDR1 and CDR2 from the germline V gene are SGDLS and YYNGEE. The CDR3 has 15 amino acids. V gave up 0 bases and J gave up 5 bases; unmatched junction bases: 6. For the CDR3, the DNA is TGTGCCAGCAGCGTAGGCCAAGCGGGGGTCGAGACCCAGTACTTC. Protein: CASSVGQAGVETQYF.

Written as DNA, the CDR3 is TGTGCCAGTAGTCCCCCGGACAGGGGGCAGGAGACCCAGTACTTC. This codes for CASSPPDRGQETQYF. The chain has TRBV19 and TRBJ2-5; 11 bases align to TRBD1. Germline V lookup: CDR1 LNHDA, CDR2 SQIVND (reference sequence). V trimming: 5 bases; J trimming: 5 bases; junction bases outside the gene matches: 7. The CDR3 spans 15 residues.

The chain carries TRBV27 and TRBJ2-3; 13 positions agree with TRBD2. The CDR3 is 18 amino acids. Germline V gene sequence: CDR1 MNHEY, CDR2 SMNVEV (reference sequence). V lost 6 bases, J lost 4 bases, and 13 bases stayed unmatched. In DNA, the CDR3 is TGTGCCAGCAGCCCCATCCTACTAGCGGGGGGGCAGGCAGATACGCAGTATTTT. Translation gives CASSPILLAGGQADTQYF.

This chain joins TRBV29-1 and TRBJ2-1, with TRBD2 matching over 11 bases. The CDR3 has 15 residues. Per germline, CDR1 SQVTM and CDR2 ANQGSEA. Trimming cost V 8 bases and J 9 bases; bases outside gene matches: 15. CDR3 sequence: CSSEGPLAGETEQFF. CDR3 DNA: TGCAGCTCGGAGGGGCCACTAGCGGGAGAGACTGAGCAGTTCTTC.

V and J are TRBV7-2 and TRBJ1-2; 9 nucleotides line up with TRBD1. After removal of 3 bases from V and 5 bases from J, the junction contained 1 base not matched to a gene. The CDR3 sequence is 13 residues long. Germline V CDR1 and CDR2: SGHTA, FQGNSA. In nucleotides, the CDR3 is TGTGCCAGCAGCTTGGGGACAGGGTATGGCTACACCTTC. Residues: CASSLGTGYGYTF.

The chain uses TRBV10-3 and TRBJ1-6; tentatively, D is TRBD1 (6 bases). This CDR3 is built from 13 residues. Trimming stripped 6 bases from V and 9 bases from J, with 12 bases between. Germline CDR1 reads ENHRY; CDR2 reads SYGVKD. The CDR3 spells CAIRTGQGSPLHF. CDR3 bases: TGTGCCATCAGGACAGGTCAAGGTTCACCCCTCCACTTT.

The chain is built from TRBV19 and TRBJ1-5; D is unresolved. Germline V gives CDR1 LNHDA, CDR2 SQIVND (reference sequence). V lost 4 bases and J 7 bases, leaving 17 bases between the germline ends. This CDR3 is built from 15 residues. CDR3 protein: CASSNGLGRYQPQHF. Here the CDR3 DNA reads TGTGCCAGTAGTAATGGTCTGGGGAGGTACCAGCCCCAGCATTTT.

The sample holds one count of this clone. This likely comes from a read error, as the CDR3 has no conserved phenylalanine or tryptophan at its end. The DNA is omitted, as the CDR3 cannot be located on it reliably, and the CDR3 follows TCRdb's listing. CDR3 loop: CASGLVPGTDLLY. The chain joins TRBV12-5 to TRBJ1-4; the D call of TRBD1 is as the table states it, not checked on the DNA. Counting both end residues, the CDR3 totals 13 amino acids. Per the germline V gene, CDR1 is LGHNT and CDR2 is FRNRAP.

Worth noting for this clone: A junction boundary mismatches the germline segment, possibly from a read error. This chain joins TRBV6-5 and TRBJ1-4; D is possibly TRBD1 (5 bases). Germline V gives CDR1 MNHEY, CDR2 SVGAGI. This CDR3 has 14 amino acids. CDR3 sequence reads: CASSNSQGFGGLFF. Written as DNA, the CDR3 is TGTGCCAGCAGTAACTCGCAGGGCTTCGGGGGGCTGTTTTTT.

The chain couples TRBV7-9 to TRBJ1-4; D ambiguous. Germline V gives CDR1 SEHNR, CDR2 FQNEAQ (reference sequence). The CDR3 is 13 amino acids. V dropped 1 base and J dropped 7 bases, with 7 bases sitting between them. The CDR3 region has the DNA TGTGCCAGCAGCTTAGGTAGCGGTGAAAAACTGTTTTTT. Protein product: CASSLGSGEKLFF. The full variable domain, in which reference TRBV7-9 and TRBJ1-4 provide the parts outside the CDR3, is DTGVSQNPRHKITKRGQNVTFRCDPISEHNRLYWYRQTLGQGPEFLTYFQNEAQLEKSRLLSDRFSAERPKGSFSTLEIQRTEQGDSAMYLCASSLGSGEKLFFGSGTQLSVL.

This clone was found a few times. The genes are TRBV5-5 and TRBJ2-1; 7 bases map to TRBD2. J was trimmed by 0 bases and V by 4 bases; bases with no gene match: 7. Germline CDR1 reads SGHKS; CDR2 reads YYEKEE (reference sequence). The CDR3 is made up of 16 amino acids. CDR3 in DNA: TGTGCCAGCAGCACGACTAGCCCTCTCTCCTACAATGAGCAGTTCTTC. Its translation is CASSTTSPLSYNEQFF.

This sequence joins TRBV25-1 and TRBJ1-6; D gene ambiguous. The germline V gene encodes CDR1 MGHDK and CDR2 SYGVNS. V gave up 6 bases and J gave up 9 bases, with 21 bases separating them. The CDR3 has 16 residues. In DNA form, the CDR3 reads TGTGCCAGCAGCAAAGGAGGGCTCCAGGATGGTTCACCCCTCCACTTT. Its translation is CASSKGGLQDGSPLHF.

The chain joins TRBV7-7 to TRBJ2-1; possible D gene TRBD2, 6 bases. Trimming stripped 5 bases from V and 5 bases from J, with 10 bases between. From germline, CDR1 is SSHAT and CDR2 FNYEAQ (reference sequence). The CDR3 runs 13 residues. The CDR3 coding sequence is TGTGCCAGCAGCCTCGGGACTCACAATGAGCAGTTCTTC. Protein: CASSLGTHNEQFF.